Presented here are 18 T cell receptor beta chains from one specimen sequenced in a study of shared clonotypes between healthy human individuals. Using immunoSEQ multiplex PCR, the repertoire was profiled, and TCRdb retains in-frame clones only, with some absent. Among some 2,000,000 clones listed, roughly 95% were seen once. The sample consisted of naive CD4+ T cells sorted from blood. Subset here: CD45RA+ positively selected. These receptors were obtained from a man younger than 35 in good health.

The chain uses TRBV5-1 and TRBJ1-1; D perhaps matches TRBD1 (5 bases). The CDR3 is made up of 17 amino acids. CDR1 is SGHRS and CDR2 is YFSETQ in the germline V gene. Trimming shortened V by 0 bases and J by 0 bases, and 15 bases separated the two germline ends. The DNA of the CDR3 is TGCGCCAGCAGCTTGGAATTAAGGGGTTCTCTGAACACTGAAGCTTTCTTT. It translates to CASSLELRGSLNTEAFF.

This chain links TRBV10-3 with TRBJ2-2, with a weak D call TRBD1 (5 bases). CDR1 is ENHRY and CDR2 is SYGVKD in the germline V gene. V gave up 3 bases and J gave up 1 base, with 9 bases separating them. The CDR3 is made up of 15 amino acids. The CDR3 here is CAISEGRVNTGELFF. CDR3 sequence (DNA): TGTGCCATCAGTGAAGGCAGGGTGAACACCGGGGAGCTGTTTTTT.

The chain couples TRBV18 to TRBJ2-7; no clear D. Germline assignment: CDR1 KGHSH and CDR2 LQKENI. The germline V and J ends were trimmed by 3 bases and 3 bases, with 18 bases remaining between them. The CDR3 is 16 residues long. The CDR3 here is CASSPMDLSTYYEQYF. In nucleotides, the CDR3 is TGTGCCAGCTCACCCATGGACCTTTCGACGTACTACGAGCAGTACTTC.

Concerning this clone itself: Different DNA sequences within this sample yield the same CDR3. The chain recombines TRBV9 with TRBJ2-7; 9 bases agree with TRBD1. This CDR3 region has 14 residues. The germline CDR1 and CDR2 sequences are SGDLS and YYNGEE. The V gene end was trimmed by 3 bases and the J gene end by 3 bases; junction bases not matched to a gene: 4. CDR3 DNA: TGTGCCAGCAGCGCCCAGACAGGGGGCTACGAGCAGTACTTC. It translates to CASSAQTGGYEQYF.

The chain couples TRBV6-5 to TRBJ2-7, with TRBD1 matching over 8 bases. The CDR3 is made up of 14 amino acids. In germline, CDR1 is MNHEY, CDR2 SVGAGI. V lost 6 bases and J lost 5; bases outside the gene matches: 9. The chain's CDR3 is CASRIQGAWNEQYF. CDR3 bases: TGTGCCAGCAGGATTCAGGGGGCATGGAACGAGCAGTACTTC.

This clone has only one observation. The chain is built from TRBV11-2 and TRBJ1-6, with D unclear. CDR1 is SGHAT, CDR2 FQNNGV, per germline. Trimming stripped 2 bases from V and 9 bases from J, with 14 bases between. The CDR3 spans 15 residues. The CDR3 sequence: CASSLIAGPPSPLHF. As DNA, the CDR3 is TGTGCCAGCAGCTTAATCGCGGGCCCTCCTTCACCCCTCCACTTT. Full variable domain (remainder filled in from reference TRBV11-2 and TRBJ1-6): EAGVAQSPRYKIIEKRQSVAFWCNPISGHATLYWYQQILGQGPKLLIQFQNNGVVDDSQLPKDRFSAERLKGVDSTLKIQPAKLEDSAVYLCASSLIAGPPSPLHFGNGTRLTVT.

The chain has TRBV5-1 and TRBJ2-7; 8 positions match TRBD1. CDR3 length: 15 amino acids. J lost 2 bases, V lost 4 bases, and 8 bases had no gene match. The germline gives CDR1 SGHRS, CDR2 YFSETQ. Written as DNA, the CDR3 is TGCGCCAGCAGCACTACCGGGACAGGAGCCTACGAGCAGTACTTC. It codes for CASSTTGTGAYEQYF.

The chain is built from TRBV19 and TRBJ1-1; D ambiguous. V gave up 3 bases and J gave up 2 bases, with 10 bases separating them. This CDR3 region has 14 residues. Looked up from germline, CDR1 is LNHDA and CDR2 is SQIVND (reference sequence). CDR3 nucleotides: TGTGCCAGTAGTATGCGAGAGTTAAACACTGAAGCTTTCTTT. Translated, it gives CASSMRELNTEAFF.

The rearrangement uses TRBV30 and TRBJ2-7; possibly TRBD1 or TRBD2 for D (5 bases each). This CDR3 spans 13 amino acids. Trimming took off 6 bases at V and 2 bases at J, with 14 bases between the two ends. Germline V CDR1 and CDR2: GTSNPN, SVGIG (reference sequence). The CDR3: CACTHQGPYEQYF. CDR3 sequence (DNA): TGTGCCTGTACCCACCAGGGACCCTACGAGCAGTACTTC.

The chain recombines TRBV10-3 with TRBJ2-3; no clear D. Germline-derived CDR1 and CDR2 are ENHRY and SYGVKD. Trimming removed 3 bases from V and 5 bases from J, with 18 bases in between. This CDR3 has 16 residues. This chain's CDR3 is CAISDPLETLQDTQYF. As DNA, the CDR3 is TGTGCCATCAGTGACCCCCTAGAGACCCTCCAAGATACGCAGTATTTT.

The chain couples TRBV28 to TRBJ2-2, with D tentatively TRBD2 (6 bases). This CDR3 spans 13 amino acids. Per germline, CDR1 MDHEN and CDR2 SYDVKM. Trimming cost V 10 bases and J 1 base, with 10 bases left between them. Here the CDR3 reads CATRGGNTGELFF. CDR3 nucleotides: TGTGCCACAAGGGGAGGGAACACCGGGGAGCTGTTTTTT.

The CDR3 region is CASSLAGGAGELFF. As DNA, the CDR3 is TGTGCCAGCAGCTTAGCGGGGGGCGCCGGGGAGCTGTTTTTT. The chain uses TRBV7-8 and TRBJ2-2, with D tentatively TRBD1 or TRBD2 (6 bases each). Germline V gives CDR1 SGHVS, CDR2 FQNEAQ. Trimming left V 0 bases short and J 6 bases short, with 8 bases between. The CDR3 loop spans 14 amino acids.

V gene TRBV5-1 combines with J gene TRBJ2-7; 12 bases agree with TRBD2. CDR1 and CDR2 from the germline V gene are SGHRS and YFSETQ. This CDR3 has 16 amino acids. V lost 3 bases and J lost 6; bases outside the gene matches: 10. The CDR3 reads CASSSPRLAGVVEQYF. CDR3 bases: TGCGCCAGCAGCTCCCCTCGACTAGCGGGGGTTGTCGAGCAGTACTTC.

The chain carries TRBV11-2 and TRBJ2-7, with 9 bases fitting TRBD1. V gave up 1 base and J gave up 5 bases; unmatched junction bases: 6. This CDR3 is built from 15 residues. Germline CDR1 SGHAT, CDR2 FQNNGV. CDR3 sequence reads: CASSLAPGQGNEQYF. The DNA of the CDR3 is TGTGCCAGCAGCTTAGCCCCGGGACAGGGAAACGAGCAGTACTTC.

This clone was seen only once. CDR3 sequence: CASSSGWSSYNEQFF. DNA for the CDR3: TGTGCCAGCAGCTCAGGGTGGAGCTCCTACAATGAGCAGTTCTTC. This chain connects TRBV6-1 to TRBJ2-1; a possible D gene is TRBD1 (5 bases). The CDR3 is made up of 15 amino acids. With 6 bases removed from V and 0 bases from J, the gap between germline ends came to 12 bases. Germline values: CDR1 MNHNS, CDR2 SASEGT.

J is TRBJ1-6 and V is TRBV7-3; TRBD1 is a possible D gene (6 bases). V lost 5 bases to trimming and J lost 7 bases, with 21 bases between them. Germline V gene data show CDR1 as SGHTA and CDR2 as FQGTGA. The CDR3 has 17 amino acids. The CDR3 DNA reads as TGTGCCAGCAGCCCCGGTGGGGGGGCGAAGTCCAATTCACCCCTCCACTTT. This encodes CASSPGGGAKSNSPLHF.

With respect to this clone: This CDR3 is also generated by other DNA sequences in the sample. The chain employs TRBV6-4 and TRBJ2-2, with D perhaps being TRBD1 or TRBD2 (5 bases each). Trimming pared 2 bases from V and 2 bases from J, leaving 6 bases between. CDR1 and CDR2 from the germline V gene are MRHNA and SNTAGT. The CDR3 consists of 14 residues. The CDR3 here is CASSDGGNTGELFF. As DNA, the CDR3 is TGTGCCAGCAGTGACGGGGGTAACACCGGGGAGCTGTTTTTT.

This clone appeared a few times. CDR3 coding DNA: TGCGGGGCACGCCTGAACACTGAAGCTTTCTTT. This gives the protein CGARLNTEAFF. The genes are TRBV20-1 and TRBJ1-1, with D possibly TRBD1 on 5 matching bases. In germline, CDR1 is DFQATT, CDR2 SNEGSKA (reference sequence). This CDR3 has 11 residues.